This TCR beta chain was found in a study of blood T cell repertoires in COVID-19. TCRdb's table, derived via immunoSEQ multiplex PCR, lists solely in-frame clones and lacks some. The repertoire holds about 300,000 clones, with approximately 90% as singletons. Donors were grouped by their self-reported clinical history. Germline-derived CDR1 and CDR2 are SGDLS and YYNGEE. The CDR3 runs to 19 residues. V dropped 4 bases and J dropped 0 bases, with 25 bases sitting between them. The sample was PBMCs or T cells enriched from blood (not recorded which). The clonotype originates from a young man who had recovered from COVID-19. The chain couples TRBV9 to TRBJ1-2; D possibly corresponds to TRBD1 (6 bases). The CDR3 DNA sequence: TGTGCCAGCAGCCCACGAATACCGGGACAACCGTATTCTAACTATGGCTACACCTTC. Translation: CASSPRIPGQPYSNYGYTF.